This T cell receptor (beta chain) derives from a study of vaccination and CD4 T cells after COVID-19. This clonotype turned up a few times. Its antigen is still unknown. Indicated treatment: approximately nine-day PBMC culture with coronavirus spike peptide pools or control peptides (ViraFEST assay). These CD4+ T cells came from an unexposed donor, sampled before the COVID-19 pandemic (2011-2018). ViraFEST enlarged antigen-specific T cell populations with peptide pools and afterwards sequenced TCRs. Cell culture was performed with around 2 million PBMCs per well in the presence of approximately 9.8 IU/ml IL-2 and roughly 10 ug/ml peptide pools. Days 3 and 7 saw half the medium swapped for fresh IL-2 medium. Per the germline V gene, CDR1 is DFQATT and CDR2 is SNEGSKA (reference sequence). The CDR3 has 12 amino acids. V lost 6 bases, J lost 8 bases, and 7 bases stayed unmatched. Oncomine TCR Beta short-read sequencing was applied to DNA from cultured CD4+ T cells. It was from cultured CD4+ T cells that genomic DNA was extracted. From the PCR reads, TCRdb called clonotypes with MiXCR, one entry per CDR3 protein. The table lists more than 6,500 distinct CDR3 sequences, approximately 40% of them singletons.

The sequence came from a human donor in good health. The sequencing input was CD4+ T cells from blood, cultured in vitro. V is TRBV20-1 and J is TRBJ1-2; 9 positions agree with TRBD1. The CDR3 DNA is TGCAGTGCGCCGACAGGGGGGGAAGGCTACACCTTC. Its protein is CSAPTGGEGYTF.